The 13 T cell receptor beta chains listed next were all sequenced from one sample in a study of blood T cell repertoires in COVID-19 (dated by TCRdb to between 2020 and 2021). Library preparation was by the immunoSEQ multiplex PCR assay. TCRdb re-hosts the immuneACCESS table, in-frame sequences only. Its copies lack some clones; in the studies checked, an unresolved V gene accounts for under half of them, and the cause for the rest is not known. For this sample the table gives some 180,000 clones, of which more than 75% were detected only once. The top ten clonotypes cover about 15% of the sample. The sample comprised PBMCs or T cells enriched from blood (not recorded which). These receptors were taken from a man aged 60-69 years who had been exposed to COVID-19.

The chain carries TRBV5-1 and TRBJ1-6; D may be TRBD1 (6 bases). CDR3 length equals 15 residues. With 4 bases removed from V and 7 bases from J, the gap between germline ends came to 15 bases. Germline V gene lookup returns CDR1 SGHRS and CDR2 YFSETQ. The CDR3 sequence is CASSPATGANSPLHF. The CDR3 DNA reads as TGCGCCAGCAGCCCCGCGACAGGCGCAAATTCACCCCTCCACTTT.

CDR3 protein: CASSVGGGIGDGYTF. CDR3 DNA sequence: TGTGCCAGCAGTGTGGGTGGGGGGATCGGTGATGGCTACACCTTC. The chain recombines TRBV2 with TRBJ1-2; a possible D gene is TRBD1 (5 bases). The ends were cut back, 4 bases at V and 6 bases at J, with 18 bases in the middle. Germline lookup yields CDR1 SNHLY and CDR2 FYNNEI. The length of the CDR3 is 15 residues.

This chain joins TRBV10-1 and TRBJ2-7; 9 bases fit TRBD1. Germline assignment: CDR1 WNHNN and CDR2 SYGVQD (reference sequence). The CDR3 extends over 13 amino acids. The J segment lost 6 bases and the V segment lost 8 bases, leaving 8 bases of the junction unmatched. The DNA of the CDR3 is TGCGCCAGCGGGGGACAGGGCCCATCCGAGCAGTACTTC. It yields the protein CASGGQGPSEQYF.

This clone has more than one count but fewer than ten. The chain joins TRBV4-3 to TRBJ2-1; no clear D gene. V lost 0 bases and J 5 bases, leaving 14 bases between the germline ends. Germline V CDR1 and CDR2: LGHNA, YSLEER. The CDR3 has 16 residues. The CDR3 DNA reads as TGCGCCAGCAGCCAAGAGGTCCGTGGGCTCAACAATGAGCAGTTCTTC. This translates into CASSQEVRGLNNEQFF.

This clone has more than one count but fewer than ten. The DNA of the CDR3 is TGTGCCAGCTCCGGGACAGGGTACGAAAAACTGTTTTTT. Translation gives CASSGTGYEKLFF. The chain uses TRBV2 and TRBJ1-4, with 9 bases identical to TRBD1. CDR3 length: 13 residues. From germline, CDR1 is SNHLY and CDR2 FYNNEI. With 8 bases clipped from V and 8 bases from J, the junction kept 6 bases outside the gene matches.

The gene calls are TRBV25-1 and TRBJ1-5; 7 bases are shared with TRBD1. This CDR3 spans 17 amino acids. Trimming took 3 bases from V and 4 from J; bases not matched to a gene: 12. Germline assignment: CDR1 MGHDK and CDR2 SYGVNS. CDR3 loop: CASSDSRTGQSNQPQHF. DNA of the CDR3: TGTGCCAGCAGTGACAGTAGGACAGGACAGTCGAATCAGCCCCAGCATTTT.

DNA of the CDR3: TGCGCCAGCAGCCAAGATCACTCGGGGACAGGGTCCTACGAGCAGTACTTC. This translates into CASSQDHSGTGSYEQYF. The J gene is TRBJ2-7, the V gene TRBV4-1; 9 bases are shared with TRBD1. This CDR3 is built from 17 residues. The V gene end was trimmed by 0 bases and the J gene end by 1 base; junction bases not matched to a gene: 7. Germline CDR1 is MGHRA and CDR2 is YSYEKL.

The chain combines TRBV7-2 with TRBJ2-2; weak D call: TRBD2 (5 bases). The CDR3 runs to 17 residues. Trimming took off 5 bases at V and 0 bases at J, with 16 bases between the two ends. The germline V gene has CDR1 SGHTA and CDR2 FQGNSA. CDR3 in amino acids: CASSPRHGLSNTGELFF. As DNA, the CDR3 is TGTGCCAGCAGCCCCCGTCATGGACTTTCGAACACCGGGGAGCTGTTTTTT.

The V call is TRBV4-1, the J call TRBJ2-1, with 10 bases aligning to TRBD2. Per the germline V gene, CDR1 is MGHRA and CDR2 is YSYEKL. The ends lost 3 bases at V and 8 bases at J; junction bases unmatched: 10. The CDR3 is 16 residues long. In DNA, the CDR3 is TGCGCCAGCAGCCATCCAGCGGGAGGGCCTTTTGATGAGCAGTTCTTC. Translating it yields CASSHPAGGPFDEQFF.

This chain links TRBV6-5 with TRBJ1-3, with D perhaps TRBD1 (5 bases). The CDR3 extends over 14 amino acids. V lost 6 bases, J lost 1 base, and 10 bases lay in between. CDR1 is MNHEY, CDR2 SVGAGI, per germline. CDR3 DNA: TGTGCCAGCAGCCCAGGGTCATCTGGAAACACCATATATTTT. It translates to CASSPGSSGNTIYF.

The V and J genes are TRBV19 and TRBJ2-4; 8 positions match TRBD1. CDR1 LNHDA and CDR2 SQIVND come from the germline V gene (reference sequence). The CDR3 has 15 amino acids. Germline trimming cut 11 bases from V and 1 base from J; bases unmatched to any gene: 10. The DNA of the CDR3 is TGTGCCTCAAACAGGGGGTGGAGGGCCAAAAACATTCAGTACTTC. This translates into CASNRGWRAKNIQYF.

The chain joins TRBV6-1 to TRBJ1-1, with D possibly TRBD1 on 6 matching bases. In germline, CDR1 is MNHNS, CDR2 SASEGT. The CDR3 contains 13 residues. V gave up 3 bases and J gave up 4 bases, with 9 bases separating them. In DNA form, the CDR3 reads TGTGCCAGCAGTGACAGGGGTGGCACTGAAGCTTTCTTT. It translates to CASSDRGGTEAFF.

V is TRBV6-4 and J is TRBJ2-3; possible D gene TRBD2, 6 bases. Trimming shortened V by 5 bases and J by 7 bases, and 19 bases separated the two germline ends. This CDR3 has 15 residues. Germline values: CDR1 MRHNA, CDR2 SNTAGT. The CDR3 sequence: CASSPGTGDLNTQYF. DNA of the CDR3: TGTGCCAGCAGTCCCGGGACTGGAGACCTAAATACGCAGTATTTT.